What follows describes a single T cell receptor (beta chain). Its target is not known. This specimen comes from a study of chemoradiotherapy in HPV16-positive cancers. Findings of the study overall: The functional HPV-specific definition rests on just two HPV16-positive patients. Better recurrence-free survival went with HPV-responsive T-cell expansion in HPV16-positive patients. Candidate HPV-specific clones and E7-related TCR motifs grew in tumor during treatment.

Some clones are missing from TCRdb's copy, which holds only in-frame ones; the method was immunoSEQ multiplex PCR. The data show under 35,000 clones, 88% seen once. Over chemoradiotherapy, repertoires were sampled more than once. Germline V gene sequence: CDR1 WSHSY, CDR2 SAAADI. CDR3 length equals 14 residues. Trimming cost V 10 bases and J 7 bases; bases outside gene matches: 7. The V gene is TRBV10-2, the J gene TRBJ2-2, with TRBD1 identical over 12 bases. The clonotype comes from a human donor with HPV-associated anogenital cancer. The sample was blood, taken from a patient who underwent chemoradiotherapy. CDR3: CATRGQGAIGELFF. The CDR3 region has the DNA TGCGCCACCAGGGGACAGGGGGCAATCGGGGAGCTGTTTTTT.